What follows describes a single T cell receptor (beta chain). Its antigen is not identified. Looked up from germline, CDR1 is SGHRS and CDR2 is YFSETQ. The CDR3 runs to 14 residues. The trim removed 2 bases at V and 2 bases at J, leaving 4 bases unmatched. These data are taken from a study of cytomegalovirus exposure and HLA in healthy donors. Study at large: A prior study identified approximately 120 million unique TCR beta sequences from about 180 million T cells.

The study ran its PCR with 60 Vbeta and 13 Jbeta primers. The data were produced by immunoSEQ multiplex PCR, yet TCRdb's version contains in-frame clones alone and is incomplete. The sample shows about 190,000 clones, 81% of them seen only once. Broader study findings: Rarity held for most TCR sequences, but there were some public TCRs that occurred in many donors.

The sequence came from a young woman in good health and CMV-seropositive. Sequenced: PBMCs. The V and J genes are TRBV5-1 and TRBJ2-7; 7 nucleotides align to TRBD1. The CDR3, as DNA: TGCGCCAGCAGCTTAGGGGGCGGCCCCTACGAGCAGTACTTC. Protein: CASSLGGGPYEQYF.